This is a list of T cell receptor beta chains from one sample in a study of Graves' ophthalmopathy and Graves' hyperthyroidism. MiXCR, applied by TCRdb to the multiplex PCR reads, yields one record per CDR3 protein. The sample has about 740,000 distinct CDR3 sequences, 35% to 50% seen once; the top ten hold less than 55%. The sequencing input was peripheral blood. Source of these receptors: an adult man with Graves' ophthalmopathy. Each CDR3 is given with its conserved first and last residue. The D gene is left open where the match is weak. Only some rows state a clone size, as once, few, many or a class for expanded clones.

TRBV10-3	many	TRBJ2-7	TRBD2	TGTGCCATCAGTGAGACCTTAGCGGGACTAACATACGAGCAGTACTTC	CAISETLAGLTYEQYF
TRBV20-1	-	TRBJ1-2	-	TGCAGTGCTAGAGCAATACAGGGCTTTGGCTACACCTTC	CSARAIQGFGYTF
TRBV20-1	-	TRBJ2-2	-	TGCAGTGCTAGGATGCAGATTGGGGCTTCCACCGGGGAGCTGTTTTTT	CSARMQIGASTGELFF
TRBV9	-	TRBJ2-7	TRBD1	TGTGCCAGCAGCTTAGGACAGGGGGGGGTCAGGAGCTCCTACGAGCAGTACTTC	CASSLGQGGVRSSYEQYF
TRBV2	many	TRBJ1-3	-	TGTGCCAGCAGTGAAGTACGAGGGGGGAACACCATATATTTT	CASSEVRGGNTIYF
TRBV5-1	once	TRBJ2-7	-	TGCGCCAGCAGCGCCCGTGGGGGCACCTACGAGCAGTACTTC	CASSARGGTYEQYF
TRBV9	-	TRBJ2-3	-	TGTGCCAGCAGCGTAGATGCGGTGGGAGATACGCAGTATTTT	CASSVDAVGDTQYF
TRBV6-6	many	TRBJ1-2	TRBD1	TGTGCCAGCAGTTACGGGCAGGGGGAACACTATGGCTACACCTTC	CASSYGQGEHYGYTF
TRBV10-3	few	TRBJ1-6	-	TGTGCCAGCAGGGAATCCGGGACCCATAAGGTTCCCCTCCACTTT	CASRESGTHKVPLHF
TRBV7-2	many	TRBJ1-5	-	TGTGCCAGCAGCCTCTCCGGGGGCGGAATCAATCAGCCCCAGCATTTT	CASSLSGGGINQPQHF
TRBV7-9	-	TRBJ2-3	-	TGTGCCAGCAGCCTCTATTGGACTAACACAGATACGCAGTATTTT	CASSLYWTNTDTQYF
TRBV6-5	-	TRBJ2-6	-	TGTGCCAGCAGTTCCAGGGAGAAAGGGGCCAACGTCCTGACTTTC	CASSSREKGANVLTF
TRBV7-9	many	TRBJ2-7	-	TGTGCCAGCAGCTTAAGCAGAAATCAGTACTTC	CASSLSRNQYF
TRBV2	few	TRBJ1-6	-	TGTGCCAGCATTGAGGGTCGGGGGAATAATTCACCCCTCCACTTT	CASIEGRGNNSPLHF
TRBV2	-	TRBJ1-1	TRBD1	TGTGCCAGCAGTGATCGGACAGGGGAGGCCACTGAAGCTTTCTTT	CASSDRTGEATEAFF
TRBV7-9	-	TRBJ2-7	TRBD1	TGTGCCAGCAGCTTGGGGACAGGTTCCCCCTACGAGCAGTACTTC	CASSLGTGSPYEQYF
TRBV13	many	TRBJ1-5	TRBD1	TGTGCCAGCAGCCAAGGGACAGATAATCAGCCCCAGCATTTT	CASSQGTDNQPQHF
TRBV2	many	TRBJ2-5	-	TGTGCCAGCAGGGACGGGGAGACCCAGTACTTC	CASRDGETQYF
TRBV7-9	many	TRBJ1-1	-	TGTGCCAGCAGCTTAAGCGGTTCGCGACGGGGAGCTTTCTTT	CASSLSGSRRGAFF
TRBV19	few	TRBJ2-2	TRBD2	TGTGCCAGTAGTTTGGGACTAGCTTCTATCGGGGAGCTGTTTTTT	CASSLGLASIGELFF
TRBV15	-	TRBJ1-6	-	TGTGCCACCAGCAGCGCCGGGATCGGGGGAAGTTATTCACCCCTCCACTTT	CATSSAGIGGSYSPLHF
TRBV20-1	-	TRBJ1-6	-	TGCAGTGCTAGAGCCCAGAATCGTAATTCACCCCTCCACTTT	CSARAQNRNSPLHF
TRBV5-1	-	TRBJ2-5	-	TGCGCCAGCAGCGCGGACGGGGTTAGGGAGACCCAGTACTTC	CASSADGVRETQYF
TRBV29-1	-	TRBJ2-2	TRBD1	TGCAGCGTTCCCGGACAGGAGAACACCGGGGAGCTGTTTTTT	CSVPGQENTGELFF
TRBV11-2	once	TRBJ1-4	TRBD1	TGTGCCAGCAGCTTAGGGTTTGCAGGGGGCGCCGGGACTAATGAAAAACTGTTTTTT	CASSLGFAGGAGTNEKLFF
TRBV28	many	TRBJ2-7	-	TGTGCCAGCAGGTCCCCCCTCCGTTACGAGCAGTACTTC	CASRSPLRYEQYF
TRBV7-2	many	TRBJ1-2	-	TGTGCCAGCAGTCTGGGCAGGGGACGTACTAACTATGGCTACACCTTC	CASSLGRGRTNYGYTF
TRBV28	few	TRBJ2-5	-	TGTGCCAGCAGTTTATTGTCCCCGGGTCGAGAGACCCAGTACTTC	CASSLLSPGRETQYF
TRBV5-6	-	TRBJ1-4	-	TGTGCCAGCAGCTTGATTGGTTGGCCGTCCTTCAATAATGAAAAACTGTTTTTT	CASSLIGWPSFNNEKLFF
TRBV2	many	TRBJ1-2	-	TGTGCCAGCAGTTCGCCCGGTCGGGACTTCGGCTATGGCTACACCTTC	CASSSPGRDFGYGYTF
TRBV20-1	few	TRBJ2-6	-	TGCAGGGGGGTCTCTGGGGCCAACGTCCTGACTTTC	CRGVSGANVLTF
TRBV11-2	-	TRBJ2-4	-	TGTGCCAGCAGTCGGCAAAGTTGGGGGGGGCAAACCAAAAACATTCAGTACTTC	CASSRQSWGGQTKNIQYF
TRBV5-4	-	TRBJ2-7	TRBD1	TGTGCCAGCAGCTCGACAGGGGCTGTAGACGAGCAGTACTTC	CASSSTGAVDEQYF
TRBV12-3/TRBV12-4	-	TRBJ2-7	-	TGTGCCAGCAGTTCCCCCCATTCGGGATCAAGCTACGAGCAGTACTTC	CASSSPHSGSSYEQYF
TRBV10-3	-	TRBJ1-3	-	TGTGCCAGCAGTGATCTGGGTACTGGAAACACCATATATTTT	CASSDLGTGNTIYF
TRBV12-3/TRBV12-4	-	TRBJ2-7	-	TGTGCCAGCAGTCCGTCGGTACAGTTCTACGAGCAGTACTTC	CASSPSVQFYEQYF
TRBV11-2	-	TRBJ1-1	-	TGTGCCAGCAGCTTAGGTCGGGGGCGGTCAGCAGCAGCTTTCTTT	CASSLGRGRSAAAFF
TRBV2	-	TRBJ2-5	-	TGTGCCAGCAGTCAAGGCACCAGGGAGACCCAGTACTTC	CASSQGTRETQYF
TRBV2	many	TRBJ2-6	TRBD1	TGTGCCAGCAGTCAGGGACAGGGAAGGCCTGGGGCCAACGTCCTGACTTTC	CASSQGQGRPGANVLTF
TRBV19	-	TRBJ1-1	-	TGTGCCAGTAGTCCGGGGGGAGGCAAAGCTTTCTTT	CASSPGGGKAFF
TRBV25-1	-	TRBJ2-2	-	TGTGCCAGCAGCTTAGGAAGAGACAGGACGAACACCGGGGAGCTGTTTTTT	CASSLGRDRTNTGELFF
TRBV24-1	many	TRBJ1-5	TRBD1	TGTGCCAGCAGTGGGACAGGAACTCAGCCCCAGCATTTT	CASSGTGTQPQHF
TRBV7-9	-	TRBJ1-2	-	TGTGCCAGCACCAAGACAGTGATGGGTGGCTACACCTTC	CASTKTVMGGYTF
TRBV4-3	-	TRBJ1-4	TRBD1	TGCGCCAGCAGCCAGGGACAGGGGCGGTTCGGGGCTGAAAAACTGTTTTTT	CASSQGQGRFGAEKLFF
TRBV7-6	few	TRBJ1-3	TRBD1	TGTGCCAGCAGCTTACAATACGGGACAGCCTCAAGCTCTGGAAACACCATATATTTT	CASSLQYGTASSSGNTIYF
TRBV6-6	-	TRBJ2-5	TRBD1	TGTGCCAGCAGTTACGGGACAGGGGCGAACCAAGAGGCCCAGTACTTC	CASSYGTGANQEAQYF
TRBV20-1	-	TRBJ2-7	TRBD1	TGCAGTGCTAGAGAGGGACAGGCTGACTACGAGCAGTACTTC	CSAREGQADYEQYF
TRBV19	-	TRBJ1-4	-	TGTGCCAGTAGTCACGATCCGGGACCTAATGAAAAACTGTTTTTT	CASSHDPGPNEKLFF
TRBV7-9	many	TRBJ1-1	-	TGTGCCAGCAGTTCCGGGCTCCCAGAGAGGCGCACTGAAGCTTTCTTT	CASSSGLPERRTEAFF
TRBV7-9	-	TRBJ1-5	-	TGTGCCAGCAGCCGAAGAGTAGGCGGAGATCAGCCCCAGCATTTT	CASSRRVGGDQPQHF
TRBV5-4	-	TRBJ1-2	TRBD1	TGTGCCAGCACCCCAGGGGGAGGGGGTTATGGCTACACCTTC	CASTPGGGGYGYTF
TRBV19	few	TRBJ2-7	TRBD2	TGTGCCAGTAGGATCTCGGGGGGCTACGAGCAGTACTTC	CASRISGGYEQYF
TRBV29-1	-	TRBJ2-5	-	TGCAGCGTCGTTGGGTCCGTCGGGGGACATAAAGAGACCCAGTACTTC	CSVVGSVGGHKETQYF
TRBV7-9	-	TRBJ2-1	-	TGTGCCAGCACCACGAGCGGGCTATACAATGAGCAGTTCTTC	CASTTSGLYNEQFF
TRBV19	-	TRBJ1-1	-	TGTGCCAGTAGTATCCGAGGGGTTTACACTGAAGCTTTCTTT	CASSIRGVYTEAFF